This T cell receptor beta chain was sequenced during a study of spatial heterogeneity in lung cancer. As for the study in general: The 60 to 90 donors had untreated early-stage non-small cell lung cancer. Available PBMC from follow-up, collected a median of about 25 months after resection, underwent sequencing.

TCRdb passed the 5' RACE reads through MiXCR, listing each CDR3 protein once. The sample contains about 120,000 distinct CDR3 sequences, 9% to 15% of which appear only once. CDR3 length: 14 amino acids. V was shortened by 1 base and J by 4 bases, with 10 bases between the two germline ends. CDR1 and CDR2 (germline): SNHLY, FYNNEI. Time point reported: blood at routine non-recurrence follow-up after resection. Tumor, nontumor lung or frozen PBMC supplied whole RNA that was sequenced unsorted. The chain couples TRBV2 to TRBJ1-2; no firm D call. The sequence was collected from a male donor with early-stage non-small cell lung cancer. The material sequenced was PBMCs, taken at follow-up. The CDR3, as DNA: TGTGCCAGCAGTGAAGTTTTCGACGGCTATGGCTACACCTTC. This translates into CASSEVFDGYGYTF. Looking up the rest from reference TRBV2 and TRBJ1-2 gives the full variable domain: EPEVTQTPSHQVTQMGQEVILRCVPISNHLYFYWYRQILGQKVEFLVSFYNNEISEKSEIFDDQFSVERPDGSNFTLKIRSTKLEDSAMYFCASSEVFDGYGYTFGSGTRLTVV.